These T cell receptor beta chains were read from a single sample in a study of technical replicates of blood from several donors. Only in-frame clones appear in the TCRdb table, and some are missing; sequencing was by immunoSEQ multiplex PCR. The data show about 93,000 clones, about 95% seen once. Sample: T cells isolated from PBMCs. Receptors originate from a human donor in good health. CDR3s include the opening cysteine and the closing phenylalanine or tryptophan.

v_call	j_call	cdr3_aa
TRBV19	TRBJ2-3	CASRDLSAGDTQYF
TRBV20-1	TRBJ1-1	CSAPGGAEAFF
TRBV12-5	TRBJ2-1	CASALIAGGSSRNEQFF
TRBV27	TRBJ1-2	CASSFSGGAYGYTF
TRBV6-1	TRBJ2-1	CATRLAGTYNEQFF
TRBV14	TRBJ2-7	CASSQGRQGSYEQYF
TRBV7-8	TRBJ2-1	CASSFLGTSNNEQFF
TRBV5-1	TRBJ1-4	CASSGGGATNEKLFF
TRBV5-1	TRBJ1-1	CASSFGGGDTEAFF
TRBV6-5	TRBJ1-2	CATGTGGTGNYGYTF
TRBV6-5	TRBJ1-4	CASSRQPTNEKLFF
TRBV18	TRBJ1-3	CASSPQEGAGNTIYF
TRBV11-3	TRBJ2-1	CASSWGLAHNEQFF
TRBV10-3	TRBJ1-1	CASTQGAGTEAFF
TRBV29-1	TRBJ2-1	CSTRAAGALEQFF
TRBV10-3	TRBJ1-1	CAISSSGGRENTEAFF
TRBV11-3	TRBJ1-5	CASSLSGWHGPQHF
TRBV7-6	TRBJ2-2	CASSLGVTPNTGELFF
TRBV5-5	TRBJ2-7	CASSLTQAIGSYEQYF
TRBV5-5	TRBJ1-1	CASSLDRVVAFF
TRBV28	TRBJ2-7	CASRPTGNYEQYF
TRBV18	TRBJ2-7	CASSPGWGDRTYEQYF
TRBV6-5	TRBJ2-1	CASGQYNEQFF
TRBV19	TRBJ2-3	CASSIETSGLDTQYF
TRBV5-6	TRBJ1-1	CASSLGRDPSSTEAFF
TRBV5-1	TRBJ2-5	CASSFQLGDQETQYF
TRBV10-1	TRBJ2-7	CASTALLGVTSYEQYF
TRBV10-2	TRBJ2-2	CASSDMGEDTGELFF
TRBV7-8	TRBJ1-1	CASSGRQGLNTEAFF